The entry below describes one T cell receptor beta chain. Its antigen is unknown. Germline V CDR1 and CDR2: MDHEN, SYDVKM. The CDR3 consists of 16 residues. V was pared by 5 bases and J by 1 base, with 6 bases of the junction left unmatched. The data are from a study of shared clonotypes between healthy human individuals. Study findings and constraints: The study sampled only blood, and tissue repertoires likely differ.

Investigators divided CD4+ cells into CD45RA+ naive and CD45RA-negative memory subsets. Some clones are missing from TCRdb's copy, which holds only in-frame ones; the method was immunoSEQ multiplex PCR. Of a few million clones in the sample, 85% to 95% were seen once. The TCR comes from a man younger than 35 in good health. This chain uses TRBV28 with TRBJ2-1; 9 positions agree with TRBD1. Sequences were obtained from naive CD4+ T cells sorted from blood. Subset denoted: CD45RA+ positively selected. The CDR3 sequence is CASSPSDRGSYNEQFF. DNA of the CDR3: TGTGCCAGCAGTCCTTCTGACAGGGGGTCCTACAATGAGCAGTTCTTC.